This T cell receptor beta chain was recorded in a study of cytomegalovirus exposure and HLA in healthy donors. Researchers ran the PCR with 60 Vbeta and 13 Jbeta primers. Libraries were prepared by immunoSEQ multiplex PCR; TCRdb keeps only in-frame clonotypes and omits some of them. The table records more than 150,000 clones, around three quarters of them present only once. The V end lost 1 base, the J end lost 3 bases, and 9 bases lay between the germline ends. The CDR3 covers 14 residues. CDR1 is MNHEY and CDR2 is SMNVEV in the germline V gene (reference sequence). The specimen sequenced was PBMCs. This chain links TRBV27 with TRBJ2-5; no reliable D call. This TCR derives from a man between 40 and 49 years old in good health and CMV-seronegative. CDR3 coding DNA: TGTGCCAGCAGTTTATTGGGCTCAGAAGAGACCCAGTACTTC. Residues: CASSLLGSEETQYF.